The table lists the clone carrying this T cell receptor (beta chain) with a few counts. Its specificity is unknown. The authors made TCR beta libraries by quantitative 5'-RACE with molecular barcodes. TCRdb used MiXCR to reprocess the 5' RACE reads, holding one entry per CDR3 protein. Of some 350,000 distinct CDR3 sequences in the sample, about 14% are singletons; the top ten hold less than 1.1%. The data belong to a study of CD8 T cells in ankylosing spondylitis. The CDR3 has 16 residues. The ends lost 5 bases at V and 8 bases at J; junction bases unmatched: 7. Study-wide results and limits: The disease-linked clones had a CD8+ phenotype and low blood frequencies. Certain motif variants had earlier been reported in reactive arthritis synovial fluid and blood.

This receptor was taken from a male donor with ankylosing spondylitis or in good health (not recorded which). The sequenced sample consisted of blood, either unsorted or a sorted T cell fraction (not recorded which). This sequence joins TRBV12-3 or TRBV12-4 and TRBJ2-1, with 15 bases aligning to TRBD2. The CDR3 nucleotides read TGTGCCAGCAGTCCGGGACTAGCGGGAGGAAGGGATGAGCAGTTCTTC. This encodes CASSPGLAGGRDEQFF.